Listed below are T cell receptor beta chains from one sample, sequenced in a study of shared clonotypes between healthy human individuals. Profiling relied on immunoSEQ multiplex PCR, and the TCRdb table lists in-frame clones only, not all of them. Here the sample spans hundreds of thousands of clones, about 97% being singletons. Sequenced material: naive CD4+ T cells sorted from blood. The origin of the receptors is a woman in her 30s in good health. Both conserved end residues are part of each CDR3. A D gene is named only where the DNA matches it firmly. The listing skips clone size in some rows; elsewhere it reads once, few, many or a size class.

CDR3: CASRPTGNGNQPQHF; DNA: TGTGCCAGCAGACCGACAGGGAACGGCAATCAGCCCCAGCATTTT; length: 15; D: TRBD1; size: .; J: TRBJ1-5; V: TRBV6-6
CDR3: CATLDGSTHVNEQFF; DNA: TGTGCCACTCTGGACGGCTCCACCCACGTAAATGAGCAGTTCTTC; length: 15; D: .; size: .; J: TRBJ2-1; V: TRBV10-3
CDR3: CASSPHRASSDSRYEQYF; DNA: TGTGCCAGCAGTCCTCACCGAGCTAGCAGCGACTCAAGGTACGAGCAGTACTTC; length: 18; D: .; size: .; J: TRBJ2-7; V: TRBV27
CDR3: CASSLGLAGGPINTQYF; DNA: TGTGCCAGCAGCCTAGGGTTAGCGGGAGGGCCAATAAATACGCAGTATTTT; length: 17; D: TRBD2; size: .; J: TRBJ2-3; V: TRBV28
CDR3: CASSLRTGGARNEKLFF; DNA: TGTGCCAGCAGCTTGAGGACAGGGGGCGCGAGGAATGAAAAACTGTTTTTT; length: 17; D: TRBD1; size: .; J: TRBJ1-4; V: TRBV5-5
CDR3: CASSAVAGNTGELFF; DNA: TGTGCCAGCAGTGCCGTAGCGGGGAACACCGGGGAGCTGTTTTTT; length: 15; D: TRBD2; size: once; J: TRBJ2-2; V: TRBV6-1
CDR3: CASSLALGDQPQHF; DNA: TGTGCCAGCAGCTTAGCGCTTGGGGATCAGCCCCAGCATTTT; length: 14; D: .; size: .; J: TRBJ1-5; V: TRBV7-6
CDR3: CASSLGWAGQYNEQFF; DNA: TGTGCCAGCAGTCTCGGATGGGCGGGACAATACAATGAGCAGTTCTTC; length: 16; D: .; size: .; J: TRBJ2-1; V: TRBV27
CDR3: CSVAGGNTEAFF; DNA: TGCAGCGTTGCAGGGGGAAACACTGAAGCTTTCTTT; length: 12; D: TRBD1; size: .; J: TRBJ1-1; V: TRBV29-1
CDR3: CRISSTDTQYF; DNA: TGCAGGATTTCATCCACAGATACGCAGTATTTT; length: 11; D: .; size: .; J: TRBJ2-3; V: TRBV20-1
CDR3: CASSLGQTSNQPQHF; DNA: TGTGCCAGCAGCTTAGGACAGACGAGCAATCAGCCCCAGCATTTT; length: 15; D: .; size: once; J: TRBJ1-5; V: TRBV6-5
CDR3: CASSFSSNQPQHF; DNA: TGTGCCAGCAGCTTCAGTAGCAATCAGCCCCAGCATTTT; length: 13; D: .; size: .; J: TRBJ1-5; V: TRBV11-2
CDR3: CASRRDVRSYEQYF; DNA: TGTGCCAGCAGAAGGGACGTCCGCTCCTACGAGCAGTACTTC; length: 14; D: .; size: .; J: TRBJ2-7; V: TRBV6-5
CDR3: CSVEKGRAEQFF; DNA: TGCAGCGTTGAAAAAGGACGCGCTGAGCAGTTCTTC; length: 12; D: .; size: .; J: TRBJ2-1; V: TRBV29-1
CDR3: CASSLGTGSRANTEAFF; DNA: TGTGCCAGCAGCTTAGGGACAGGATCCCGGGCCAACACTGAAGCTTTCTTT; length: 17; D: TRBD1; size: .; J: TRBJ1-1; V: TRBV7-9
CDR3: CASSLVTSSYEQYF; DNA: TGTGCCAGCAGCTTAGTAACGAGCTCCTACGAGCAGTACTTC; length: 14; D: .; size: .; J: TRBJ2-7; V: TRBV11-2
CDR3: CASKRTILDTQYF; DNA: TGTGCCAGCAAAAGGACTATACTAGATACGCAGTATTTT; length: 13; D: .; size: .; J: TRBJ2-3; V: TRBV6-5
CDR3: CASSLASGSTNYGYTF; DNA: TGCGCCAGCAGCTTGGCCTCAGGGTCGACTAACTATGGCTACACCTTC; length: 16; D: .; size: .; J: TRBJ1-2; V: TRBV5-1
CDR3: CASSGWGDGYEQYF; DNA: TGTGCCAGCAGTGGATGGGGGGATGGATACGAGCAGTACTTC; length: 14; D: .; size: .; J: TRBJ2-7; V: TRBV6-5
CDR3: CASSYTRQGVILPF; DNA: TGTGCCAGCAGTTACACTCGACAGGGCGTAATACTACCCTTC; length: 14; D: TRBD1; size: .; J: TRBJ1-2; V: TRBV6-5
CDR3: CASSLTSGRAFEQFF; DNA: TGCGCCAGCAGCCTGACTAGCGGGAGGGCCTTTGAGCAGTTCTTC; length: 15; D: TRBD2; size: .; J: TRBJ2-1; V: TRBV5-1
CDR3: CASSLGGQGIIYEQYF; DNA: TGTGCCAGCAGCTTAGGTGGACAGGGTATCATCTACGAGCAGTACTTC; length: 16; D: TRBD1; size: .; J: TRBJ2-7; V: TRBV7-2
CDR3: CASSPLTQETQYF; DNA: TGTGCCAGTAGTCCCCTCACCCAAGAGACCCAGTACTTC; length: 13; D: .; size: once; J: TRBJ2-5; V: TRBV19
CDR3: CASSLVGQGADTQYF; DNA: TGTGCCAGCAGCTTAGTGGGACAGGGGGCAGATACGCAGTATTTT; length: 15; D: TRBD1; size: .; J: TRBJ2-3; V: TRBV7-8
CDR3: CASSGTVFSAEAFF; DNA: TGTGCCAGTAGCGGGACAGTTTTTTCCGCTGAAGCTTTCTTT; length: 14; D: TRBD1; size: .; J: TRBJ1-1; V: TRBV19
CDR3: CASSFLEVSYEQYF; DNA: TGTGCCAGCAGTTTCCTAGAAGTCTCCTACGAGCAGTACTTC; length: 14; D: .; size: .; J: TRBJ2-7; V: TRBV28
CDR3: CASSPQTGRYGYTF; DNA: TGTGCCAGCAGTCCCCAGACAGGACGCTATGGCTACACCTTC; length: 14; D: .; size: .; J: TRBJ1-2; V: TRBV27
CDR3: CASSLGARAGGTDTQYF; DNA: TGCGCCAGCAGCTTGGGGGCCCGGGCGGGCGGCACAGATACGCAGTATTTT; length: 17; D: .; size: .; J: TRBJ2-3; V: TRBV5-1
CDR3: CASSPQGGGDYGYTF; DNA: TGTGCCAGCAGCCCACAAGGCGGAGGCGACTATGGCTACACCTTC; length: 15; D: .; size: .; J: TRBJ1-2; V: TRBV5-4
CDR3: CASSGTDQETQYF; DNA: TGTGCCAGCAGTGGGACAGATCAAGAGACCCAGTACTTC; length: 13; D: .; size: .; J: TRBJ2-5; V: TRBV2